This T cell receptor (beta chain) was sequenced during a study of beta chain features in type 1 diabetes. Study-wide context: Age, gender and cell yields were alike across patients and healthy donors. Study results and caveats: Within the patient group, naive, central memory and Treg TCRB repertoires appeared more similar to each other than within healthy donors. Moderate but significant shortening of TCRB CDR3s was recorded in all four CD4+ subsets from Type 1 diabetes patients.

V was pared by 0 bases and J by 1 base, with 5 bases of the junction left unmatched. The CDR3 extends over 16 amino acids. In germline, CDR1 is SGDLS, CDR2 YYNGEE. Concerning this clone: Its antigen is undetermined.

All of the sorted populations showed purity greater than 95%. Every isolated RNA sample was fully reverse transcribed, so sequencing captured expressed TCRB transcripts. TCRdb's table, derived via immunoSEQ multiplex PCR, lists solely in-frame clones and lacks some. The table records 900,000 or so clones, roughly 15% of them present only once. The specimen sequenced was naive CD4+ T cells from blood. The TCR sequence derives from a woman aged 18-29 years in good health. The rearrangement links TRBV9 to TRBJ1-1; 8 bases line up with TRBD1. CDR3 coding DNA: TGTGCCAGCAGCGTAGGGGTCCAGGGGGCGAACACTGAAGCTTTCTTT. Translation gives CASSVGVQGANTEAFF. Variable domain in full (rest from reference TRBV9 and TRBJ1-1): DSGVTQTPKHLITATGQRVTLRCSPRSGDLSVYWYQQSLDQGLQFLIQYYNGEERAKGNILERFSAQQFPDLHSELNLSSLELGDSALYFCASSVGVQGANTEAFFGQGTRLTVV.